The next 25 T cell receptor beta chains were all read from a single sample in a study of blood T cell repertoires in COVID-19. TCRdb's table, derived via immunoSEQ multiplex PCR, lists solely in-frame clones and lacks some. This table has roughly 200,000 clones, roughly 80% appearing once. Sequenced material: peripheral blood. Receptors originate from a woman over 75 with acute or convalescent COVID-19.

This chain uses TRBV7-7 with TRBJ2-5; D possibly corresponds to TRBD1 (6 bases). Trimming stripped 3 bases from V and 1 base from J, with 12 bases between. Germline V lookup: CDR1 SSHAT, CDR2 FNYEAQ (reference sequence). CDR3 size: 15 residues. The CDR3 DNA follows: TGTGCCAGCAGCTTGGGGGCTGGGACCCAAGAGACCCAGTACTTC. Protein product: CASSLGAGTQETQYF.

The chain uses TRBV6-1 and TRBJ2-5, with 11 bases matching TRBD2. Germline-derived CDR1 and CDR2 are MNHNS and SASEGT. This CDR3 has 15 amino acids. V trimming: 2 bases; J trimming: 4 bases; junction bases outside the gene matches: 3. The DNA of the CDR3 is TGTGCCAGCAGTGAAACCGGGACTAGCGGAGAGACCCAGTACTTC. Its protein product is CASSETGTSGETQYF.

The chain joins TRBV29-1 to TRBJ2-1; 16 nucleotides match TRBD2. From germline, CDR1 is SQVTM and CDR2 ANQGSEA. CDR3 length: 16 residues. V was clipped by 6 bases and J by 3 bases; unmatched bases: 5. The CDR3 spells CSVGTSGRGGYNEQFF. The CDR3 DNA reads as TGCAGCGTCGGGACTAGCGGGAGGGGGGGCTACAATGAGCAGTTCTTC.

The chain couples TRBV11-2 to TRBJ1-3; D might be TRBD1 (5 bases). The CDR3 loop spans 14 amino acids. V lost 2 bases and J 1 base, leaving 6 bases between the germline ends. CDR1 is SGHAT and CDR2 is FQNNGV in the germline V gene. The CDR3 nucleotides are TGTGCCAGCAGCTTACAGGGTTCTGGAAACACCATATATTTT. This codes for CASSLQGSGNTIYF. The full variable domain, in which reference TRBV11-2 and TRBJ1-3 provide the parts outside the CDR3, is EAGVAQSPRYKIIEKRQSVAFWCNPISGHATLYWYQQILGQGPKLLIQFQNNGVVDDSQLPKDRFSAERLKGVDSTLKIQPAKLEDSAVYLCASSLQGSGNTIYFGEGSWLTVV.

J is TRBJ1-6 and V is TRBV4-1; D is undetermined. Trimming pared 4 bases from V and 0 bases from J, leaving 7 bases between. CDR3 size: 15 residues. From germline, CDR1 is MGHRA and CDR2 YSYEKL. The CDR3 region has the DNA TGCGCCAGCAGCCCGTACAGCTCCTATAATTCACCCCTCCACTTT. This sequence encodes CASSPYSSYNSPLHF.

The chain employs TRBV18 and TRBJ2-5; D is unclear. Trimming pared 2 bases from V and 3 bases from J, leaving 7 bases between. Germline-derived CDR1 and CDR2 are KGHSH and LQKENI. This CDR3 comprises 13 residues. The CDR3 here is CASSPGQKETQYF. CDR3 DNA sequence: TGTGCCAGCTCACCAGGGCAGAAAGAGACCCAGTACTTC.

This clone was found a few times. The V gene is TRBV10-3, the J gene TRBJ1-2, with D possibly being TRBD1 (5 bases). V lost 2 bases to trimming and J lost 0 bases, with 7 bases between them. This CDR3 comprises 14 residues. CDR1 ENHRY and CDR2 SYGVKD come from the germline V gene. The CDR3 DNA sequence: TGTGCCATCAGTGAGCCGACAGCTAACTATGGCTACACCTTC. Translated: CAISEPTANYGYTF.

The chain employs TRBV29-1 and TRBJ1-2; 10 nucleotides match TRBD1. Germline V gene lookup returns CDR1 SQVTM and CDR2 ANQGSEA. This CDR3 region has 14 residues. The junction had 8 bases not matched to a gene; V was cut back by 6 bases and J by 4 bases. In DNA form, the CDR3 reads TGCAGCGTCTCCCCGACAGGGGGCACCTATGGCTACACCTTC. Translated, it gives CSVSPTGGTYGYTF.

The gene calls are TRBV30 and TRBJ2-2, with no clear D. Germline V gene data show CDR1 as GTSNPN and CDR2 as SVGIG (reference sequence). The CDR3 has 13 amino acids. V lost 3 bases to trimming and J lost 5 bases, with 10 bases between them. CDR3 nucleotide sequence: TGTGCCTGGAGCCGACTTCCGACCGGGGAGCTGTTTTTT. Translation: CAWSRLPTGELFF.

The chain couples TRBV3-1 (or the pseudogene TRBV3-2) to TRBJ2-3; 8 bases match TRBD2. The V gene's germline CDR1 is LGHDT and CDR2 YNNKEL (reference sequence). This CDR3 spans 17 amino acids. V was pared by 0 bases and J by 4 bases, with 9 bases of the junction left unmatched. CDR3: CASSQEGGRLHSDTQYF. In nucleotides, the CDR3 is TGTGCCAGCAGCCAAGAGGGCGGGAGGCTACACTCAGATACGCAGTATTTT.

The genes are TRBV18 and TRBJ2-1; D might be TRBD1 (5 bases). Trimming stripped 2 bases from V and 5 bases from J, with 13 bases between. Germline V CDR1 and CDR2: KGHSH, LQKENI. This CDR3 spans 15 amino acids. The CDR3, as DNA: TGTGCCAGCTCACCAGGACACAGATCGAACAATGAGCAGTTCTTC. Protein sequence: CASSPGHRSNNEQFF.

The chain recombines TRBV19 with TRBJ2-1; 11 bases are shared with TRBD2. J lost 5 bases, V lost 9 bases, and 9 bases had no gene match. Per the germline V gene, CDR1 is LNHDA and CDR2 is SQIVND (reference sequence). This CDR3 contains 15 residues. The CDR3 nucleotides are TGTGCCAGCAGACCTAGCGGGGGGCCCCACAATGAGCAGTTCTTC. Protein sequence: CASRPSGGPHNEQFF.

This chain joins TRBV7-9 and TRBJ2-2, with D maybe TRBD2 (6 bases). Deletions cut 3 bases from V and 4 bases from J, with 12 bases between. The CDR3 loop spans 15 amino acids. The germline gives CDR1 SEHNR, CDR2 FQNEAQ (reference sequence). The CDR3 here is CASSFPQEGTGELFF. In DNA form, the CDR3 reads TGTGCCAGCAGCTTCCCCCAGGAGGGCACCGGGGAGCTGTTTTTT.

This chain connects TRBV5-1 to TRBJ1-5; D is ambiguous. The length of the CDR3 is 16 residues. Trimming left V 1 base short and J 5 bases short, with 16 bases between. Germline V gives CDR1 SGHRS, CDR2 YFSETQ. CDR3 amino acids: CASSLTPAGGDQPQHF. The CDR3 region has the DNA TGCGCCAGCAGCTTGACCCCGGCCGGCGGTGATCAGCCCCAGCATTTT. Using reference TRBV5-1 and TRBJ1-5 for the parts outside the CDR3, the full variable domain is KAGVTQTPRYLIKTRGQQVTLSCSPISGHRSVSWYQQTPGQGLQFLFEYFSETQRNKGNFPGRFSGRQFSNSRSEMNVSTLELGDSALYLCASSLTPAGGDQPQHFGDGTRLSIL.

The chain links TRBV25-1 to TRBJ1-1, with D possibly being TRBD1 (6 bases). Germline V CDR1 and CDR2: MGHDK, SYGVNS. The CDR3 totals 14 residues. V was cut by 6 bases and J by 3 bases, with 14 bases left in between. The CDR3 here is CASRKGGAHTEAFF. In DNA, the CDR3 is TGTGCCAGCAGAAAAGGGGGGGCGCACACTGAAGCTTTCTTT.

V and J are TRBV6-1 and TRBJ1-5, with D possibly TRBD1 on 6 matching bases. This CDR3 has 16 residues. The germline gives CDR1 MNHNS, CDR2 SASEGT. Deletions cut 2 bases from V and 0 bases from J, with 11 bases between. CDR3 coding DNA: TGTGCCAGCAGTGAAAACGGACAGCTTAGCAATCAGCCCCAGCATTTT. This encodes CASSENGQLSNQPQHF.

The chain employs TRBV6-5 and TRBJ2-7; TRBD1 agrees at 9 bases. Trimming removed 2 bases from V and 5 bases from J; junction bases left unmatched: 7. The CDR3 is made up of 15 amino acids. Germline CDR1 is MNHEY and CDR2 is SVGAGI. The CDR3 region has the DNA TGTGCCAGCAGTTACGAGGGACAGGGTTTCGACGAGCAGTACTTC. Its translation is CASSYEGQGFDEQYF.

The chain combines TRBV12-3 or TRBV12-4 with TRBJ1-4; TRBD1 is a possible D gene (5 bases). V lost 7 bases and J 7 bases, leaving 13 bases between the germline ends. The CDR3 sequence is 13 residues long. CDR3 in DNA: TGTGCCAGCACCCATCAGGGTGGTGAAAAACTGTTTTTT. It translates to CASTHQGGEKLFF.

In its sample, this clone was seen a few times. This chain links TRBV5-1 with TRBJ1-1, with a tentative D call TRBD1 (5 bases). V lost 6 bases to trimming and J lost 4 bases, with 13 bases between them. The CDR3 is made up of 13 amino acids. CDR1 and CDR2 from the germline V gene are SGHRS and YFSETQ. In DNA, the CDR3 is TGCGCCAGCACCCCAGGGTTGGGCACTGAAGCTTTCTTT. It is translated as CASTPGLGTEAFF.

The V gene is TRBV5-1, the J gene TRBJ2-5, with 11 bases lining up with TRBD1. Germline V gene data show CDR1 as SGHRS and CDR2 as YFSETQ. The trim removed 4 bases at V and 0 bases at J, leaving 14 bases unmatched. The CDR3 loop spans 19 amino acids. As DNA, the CDR3 is TGCGCCAGCAGCCCCGGACAGGGGGCCATTCTGTCCAACCAAGAGACCCAGTACTTC. Its protein product is CASSPGQGAILSNQETQYF.

Only a few counts were recorded for this clone. The chain recombines TRBV7-2 with TRBJ1-5, with D maybe TRBD1 (6 bases). The CDR3 runs to 15 residues. V lost 5 bases and J 2 bases, leaving 13 bases between the germline ends. The germline V gene has CDR1 SGHTA and CDR2 FQGNSA. This CDR3 reads CASSLVGQGNQPQHF. In DNA, the CDR3 is TGTGCCAGCAGCCTAGTGGGACAAGGCAATCAGCCCCAGCATTTT.

V and J are TRBV2 and TRBJ1-6; D possibly corresponds to TRBD1 (6 bases). Trimming removed 1 base from V and 6 bases from J, with 10 bases in between. Germline CDR1 and CDR2: SNHLY and FYNNEI. There are 15 residues in the CDR3. Here the CDR3 DNA reads TGTGCCAGCAGTGAAGGAGGGGGTACTAATTCACCCCTCCACTTT. Protein product: CASSEGGGTNSPLHF.

This chain links TRBV10-1 with TRBJ2-7; 7 nucleotides align to TRBD2. This CDR3 comprises 17 residues. Germline loops: CDR1 WNHNN, CDR2 SYGVQD (reference sequence). J was trimmed by 3 bases and V by 0 bases; bases with no gene match: 11. CDR3: CASSESRSSGELYEQYF. In DNA form, the CDR3 reads TGCGCCAGCAGTGAGTCGCGGTCTAGCGGCGAGCTCTACGAGCAGTACTTC.

The V call is TRBV2, the J call TRBJ2-2; possible D gene TRBD1, 6 bases. Trimming shortened V by 3 bases and J by 2 bases, and 13 bases separated the two germline ends. The germline gives CDR1 SNHLY, CDR2 FYNNEI. The CDR3 covers 16 residues. The CDR3 loop is CASSEVGALNTGELFF. In nucleotides, the CDR3 is TGTGCCAGCAGTGAGGTGGGGGCCCTTAACACCGGGGAGCTGTTTTTT.

The chain recombines TRBV4-2 with TRBJ2-3; TRBD2 matches 11 bases. The CDR3 runs to 16 residues. V lost 5 bases, J lost 0 bases, and 4 bases stayed unmatched. From germline, CDR1 is LGHNA and CDR2 YNFKEQ. The CDR3 loop is CASSETSGESTDTQYF. CDR3 nucleotide sequence: TGTGCCAGCAGCGAGACTAGCGGGGAGAGCACAGATACGCAGTATTTT.